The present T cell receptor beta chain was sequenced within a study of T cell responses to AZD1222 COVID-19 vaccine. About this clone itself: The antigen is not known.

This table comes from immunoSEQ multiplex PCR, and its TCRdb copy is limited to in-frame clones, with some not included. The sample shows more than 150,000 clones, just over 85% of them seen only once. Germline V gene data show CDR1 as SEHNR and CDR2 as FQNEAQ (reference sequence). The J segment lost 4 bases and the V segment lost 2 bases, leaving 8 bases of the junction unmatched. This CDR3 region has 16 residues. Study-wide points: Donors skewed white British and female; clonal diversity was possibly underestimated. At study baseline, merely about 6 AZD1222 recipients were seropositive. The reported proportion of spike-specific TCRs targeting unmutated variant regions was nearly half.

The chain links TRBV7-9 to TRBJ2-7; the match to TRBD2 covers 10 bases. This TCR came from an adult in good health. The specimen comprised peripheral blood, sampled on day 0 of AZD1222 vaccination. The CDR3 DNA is TGTGCCAGCAGCTTATCAAGCGGGAGGGCCGAGTACGAGCAGTACTTC. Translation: CASSLSSGRAEYEQYF.